This section outlines one TCR beta chain sequence together with its context. The antigen remains unidentified. The data were obtained in a study of cytomegalovirus exposure and HLA in healthy donors. Study at large: Earlier results showed almost 120 million unique TCR beta sequences derived from 150 million to 200 million T cells. Broader study findings: Both high specificity and high sensitivity reportedly marked the classifier's diagnosis of cytomegalovirus status. It was reported that TCR beta sequences correctly inferred the HLA-A and HLA-B alleles for most subjects. The presence/absence work took it that sequencing depth was about the same across donors.

The PCR contained 60 Vbeta and 13 Jbeta primers. The data were produced by immunoSEQ multiplex PCR, yet TCRdb's version contains in-frame clones alone and is incomplete. The table has under 200,000 clones, around 75% seen once. CDR1 is SGHNT, CDR2 YYREEE, per germline (reference sequence). CDR3 size: 13 residues. With 10 bases removed from V and 8 bases from J, the gap between germline ends came to 18 bases. The TCR comes from a woman aged 25 to 45 in good health and CMV-seronegative. V is TRBV5-4 and J is TRBJ1-4; D is unclear. The sample was PBMCs. The CDR3 coding sequence is TGTGCCTCCCAGACGGCTATTAGCGAAAAACTGTTTTTT. As protein: CASQTAISEKLFF.